This entry describes one T cell receptor (beta chain). V lost 5 bases, J lost 8 bases, and 21 bases lay in between. This CDR3 is 15 amino acids long. Germline CDR1 reads SEHNR; CDR2 reads FQNEAQ (reference sequence). The source of the sample is a study of T-cell reconstitution after alpha-beta-depleted transplantation in children. Unique molecular identifiers were used in preparing the TCRbeta library. TCRdb redid the calling of the PCR reads with MiXCR, one entry per CDR3 protein. Here the sample spans about 830,000 distinct CDR3 sequences, about 15% being singletons. The input for sequencing was PBMCs, mostly from graft donor cells, taken 360 days after TCRalphabeta/CD19-depleted stem cell transplant. The clonotype was recovered from a male patient younger than 18 who had a stem cell transplant for acute lymphoblastic leukemia, so the T cells may come from the graft donor. V is TRBV7-9 and J is TRBJ1-1, with D tentatively TRBD1 (5 bases). This CDR3 is CASSPSAGKGEEAFF. DNA of the CDR3: TGTGCCAGCAGCCCCTCGGCAGGGAAGGGAGAAGAAGCTTTCTTT.